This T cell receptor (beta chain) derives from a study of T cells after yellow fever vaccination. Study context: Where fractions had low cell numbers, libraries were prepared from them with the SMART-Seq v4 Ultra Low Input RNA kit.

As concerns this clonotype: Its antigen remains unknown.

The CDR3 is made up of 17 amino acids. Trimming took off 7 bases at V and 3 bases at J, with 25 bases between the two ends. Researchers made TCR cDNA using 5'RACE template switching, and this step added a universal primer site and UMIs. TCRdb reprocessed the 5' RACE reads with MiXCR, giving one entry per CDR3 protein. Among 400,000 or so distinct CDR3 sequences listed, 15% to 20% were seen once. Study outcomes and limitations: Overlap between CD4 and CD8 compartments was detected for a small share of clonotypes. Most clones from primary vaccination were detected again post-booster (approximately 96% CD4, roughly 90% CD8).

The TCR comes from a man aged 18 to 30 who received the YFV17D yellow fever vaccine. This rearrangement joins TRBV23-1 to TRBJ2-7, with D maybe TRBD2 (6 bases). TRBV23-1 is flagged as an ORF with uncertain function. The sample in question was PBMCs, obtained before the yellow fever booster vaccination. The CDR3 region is CASTPIPPVVGGYEQYF. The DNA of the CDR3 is TGCGCCAGCACCCCAATCCCCCCCGTAGTGGGGGGCTACGAGCAGTACTTC.